The next 30 T cell receptor beta chains were all read from a single sample in a study of beta chain features in type 1 diabetes. For these receptors, no antigen is known. Broader study findings: Patients with Type 1 diabetes showed moderately but significantly shorter TCRB CDR3s in all four CD4+ subsets.

Isolated RNA was reverse transcribed in full, so expressed TCRB transcripts were sequenced. The table came from immunoSEQ multiplex PCR; TCRdb's copy has only in-frame clones and leaves some out. The sample lists around 340,000 clones, over 7% occurring once. Sequenced material: central memory CD4+ T cells from blood. Source of these receptors: a man aged 30 to 39 with type 1 diabetes.

This clone was seen more than once but under ten times. The V gene is TRBV5-1, the J gene TRBJ1-2; 7 positions match TRBD1. J was trimmed by 5 bases and V by 4 bases; bases with no gene match: 8. In germline, CDR1 is SGHRS, CDR2 YFSETQ. The CDR3 runs to 14 residues. The CDR3 is CASSPQGPGYGYTF. CDR3 coding DNA: TGCGCCAGCAGCCCACAGGGGCCGGGTTATGGCTACACCTTC.

The rearrangement links TRBV6-5 to TRBJ1-1, with TRBD1 identical over 10 bases. Unmatched junction bases numbered 6, after V lost 6 bases and J lost 5 bases. Germline V lookup: CDR1 MNHEY, CDR2 SVGAGI. The CDR3 is made up of 14 amino acids. DNA of the CDR3: TGTGCCAGCAGGCCGGACAGGGGGGGAACTGAAGCTTTCTTT. Its protein product is CASRPDRGGTEAFF.

This clone appeared a few times. Within the sample, other DNA sequences also encode this same CDR3. The V gene is TRBV9, the J gene TRBJ2-3; 13 bases line up with TRBD2. V was pared by 3 bases and J by 1 base, with 2 bases of the junction left unmatched. Germline values: CDR1 SGDLS, CDR2 YYNGEE. This CDR3 contains 16 residues. In nucleotides, the CDR3 is TGTGCCAGCAGCGCGGGGACTAGCGGGGGCACAGATACGCAGTATTTT. This encodes CASSAGTSGGTDTQYF.

This clone turned up a few times. The chain has TRBV2 and TRBJ2-1; 11 bases match TRBD2. Germline V CDR1 and CDR2: SNHLY, FYNNEI. The CDR3 has 16 residues. Trimming took 0 bases from V and 7 from J; bases not matched to a gene: 5. In DNA, the CDR3 is TGTGCCAGCAGTGAAGCCCGACTAGCGGGGAATAATGAGCAGTTCTTC. Its translation is CASSEARLAGNNEQFF.

There are a few counts of this clone. This sequence joins TRBV11-3 and TRBJ2-1; D possibly corresponds to TRBD2 (6 bases). The V end lost 1 base, the J end lost 4 bases, and 8 bases lay between the germline ends. CDR1 and CDR2 (germline): SGHNT, YENEEA. The CDR3 sequence is 14 residues long. The CDR3 DNA follows: TGTGCCAGCAGCTTAGGGGGGGATTACAATGAGCAGTTCTTC. Translating it yields CASSLGGDYNEQFF.

The table lists this clone with many counts. V gene TRBV21-1 combines with J gene TRBJ1-6; the DNA was not compared with TRBD1, the D call given in the table. TRBV21-1 is noted as a pseudogene. The CDR3 runs to 16 residues. For the CDR3, the DNA is TGTGCCAGCAGCAAAGAGGGGACAGGGAGGAATTCACCCCTCCACTTT. Its protein is CASSKEGTGRNSPLHF.

V is TRBV30 and J is TRBJ1-1; TRBD1 is a possible D gene (5 bases). The germline gives CDR1 GTSNPN, CDR2 SVGIG (reference sequence). Trimming stripped 3 bases from V and 0 bases from J, with 14 bases between. The CDR3 contains 15 residues. CDR3 in amino acids: CAWRGWGKVNTEAFF. CDR3 nucleotide sequence: TGTGCCTGGAGAGGGTGGGGGAAGGTGAACACTGAAGCTTTCTTT.

This chain joins TRBV5-1 and TRBJ2-5, with D possibly matching TRBD1 (7 bases). Trimming removed 4 bases at V and 4 bases at J, with 14 bases between. Per germline, CDR1 SGHRS and CDR2 YFSETQ. The CDR3 consists of 14 residues. The CDR3 is CASSKIQGGETQYF. The CDR3 coding sequence is TGCGCCAGCAGCAAAATTCAGGGGGGAGAGACCCAGTACTTC. The variable domain in full, completed from reference TRBV5-1 and TRBJ2-5, reads KAGVTQTPRYLIKTRGQQVTLSCSPISGHRSVSWYQQTPGQGLQFLFEYFSETQRNKGNFPGRFSGRQFSNSRSEMNVSTLELGDSALYLCASSKIQGGETQYFGPGTRLLVL.

This rearrangement joins TRBV5-6 to TRBJ1-6, with D tentatively TRBD1 (5 bases). Per the germline V gene, CDR1 is SGHDT and CDR2 is YYEEEE. Trimming cost V 3 bases and J 5 bases, with 12 bases left between them. The CDR3 length is 15 residues. CDR3 nucleotide sequence: TGTGCCAGCAGCTGGGTGGGGGTCCATAATTCACCCCTCCACTTT. It encodes CASSWVGVHNSPLHF.

On this clone: The sample has other DNA sequences that encode this CDR3 too. The rearrangement uses TRBV9 and TRBJ1-1; 7 nucleotides line up with TRBD1. After removal of 2 bases from V and 1 base from J, the junction contained 2 bases not matched to a gene. There are 14 residues in the CDR3. Germline CDR1 and CDR2: SGDLS and YYNGEE. The CDR3 protein is CASSVGQQNTEAFF. The CDR3 nucleotides read TGTGCCAGCAGCGTGGGACAGCAGAACACTGAAGCTTTCTTT.

This clone was recorded a few times. The rearrangement uses TRBV2 and TRBJ2-3; D may correspond to TRBD1 or TRBD2 (6 bases each). This CDR3 is 15 amino acids long. Germline V CDR1 and CDR2: SNHLY, FYNNEI. The ends were cut back, 3 bases at V and 1 base at J, with 11 bases in the middle. CDR3 nucleotides: TGTGCCAGCAGTGACCAGGGGACTGGCACAGATACGCAGTATTTT. This sequence encodes CASSDQGTGTDTQYF.

This clone was recorded a few times. This chain links TRBV5-4 with TRBJ2-7, with TRBD1 matching 7 bases. Losses at the gene ends were 5 bases for V and 5 bases for J; bases not matched to a gene: 7. The CDR3 has 13 amino acids. Germline CDR1 SGHNT, CDR2 YYREEE (reference sequence). Here the CDR3 DNA reads TGTGCCAGCAGTTACGACAGGGACGACGAGCAGTACTTC. Its translation is CASSYDRDDEQYF.

In this sample, this clone turned up a few times. The chain carries TRBV4-3 and TRBJ1-2; D is possibly TRBD1 (6 bases). Trimming removed 2 bases from V and 3 bases from J, with 16 bases in between. Germline V CDR1 and CDR2: LGHNA, YSLEER. The CDR3 extends over 16 amino acids. This CDR3 reads CASSQPSAAGDYGYTF. The CDR3 DNA reads TGCGCCAGCAGCCAACCTTCGGCGGCAGGGGACTATGGCTACACCTTC.

This clone was counted only a few times. The rearrangement joins TRBV7-2 to TRBJ2-3, with D possibly TRBD2 on 5 matching bases. CDR1 and CDR2 (germline): SGHTA, FQGNSA. With 1 base removed from V and 2 bases from J, the gap between germline ends came to 16 bases. The CDR3 contains 17 residues. Here the CDR3 reads CASSLGDAGPITDTQYF. The CDR3 DNA follows: TGTGCCAGCAGCTTAGGCGACGCGGGTCCAATCACAGATACGCAGTATTTT.

This clone was detected only a few times. This sequence joins TRBV7-2 and TRBJ2-1; possibly TRBD2 for D (5 bases). Germline CDR1 SGHTA, CDR2 FQGNSA. Trimming cost V 4 bases and J 6 bases, with 10 bases left between them. The CDR3 totals 13 residues. DNA for the CDR3: TGTGCCAGCAGCTCCTATCTAGCCAATGAGCAGTTCTTC. Its translation is CASSSYLANEQFF.

The chain uses TRBV6-5 and TRBJ2-5, with TRBD2 matching 11 bases. There are 15 residues in the CDR3. Germline CDR1 and CDR2: MNHEY and SVGAGI. Trimming took 7 bases from V and 4 from J; bases not matched to a gene: 8. For the CDR3, the DNA is TGTGCCAGCAAGAATAGCGGGGGGGCCCGAGAGACCCAGTACTTC. Translated, it gives CASKNSGGARETQYF.

Note on this clone: The sample carries other DNA sequences with the same CDR3. The chain uses TRBV29-1 and TRBJ1-1, with D hard to call. Looked up from germline, CDR1 is SQVTM and CDR2 is ANQGSEA. V lost 7 bases, J lost 0 bases, and 15 bases lay in between. The CDR3 length is 14 residues. This CDR3 reads CSATGAGLNTEAFF. The CDR3 region has the DNA TGCAGCGCGACGGGTGCTGGCCTGAACACTGAAGCTTTCTTT. The whole variable domain, remainder taken from reference TRBV29-1 and TRBJ1-1, is SAVISQKPSRDICQRGTSLTIQCQVDSQVTMMFWYRQQPGQSLTLIATANQGSEATYESGFVIDKFPISRPNLTFSTLTVSNMSPEDSSIYLCSATGAGLNTEAFFGQGTRLTVV.

This clone has only a few counts. CDR3 residues: CASSKGEMDTQYF. CDR3 nucleotide sequence: TGTGCCAGCAGTAAGGGGGAGATGGATACGCAGTATTTT. The J gene is TRBJ2-3, the V gene TRBV6-4; a possible D gene is TRBD1 (6 bases). V lost 5 bases to trimming and J lost 6 bases, with 12 bases between them. Germline V CDR1 and CDR2: MRHNA, SNTAGT. This CDR3 has 13 residues.

This clone was detected only a few times. The chain links TRBV7-2 to TRBJ2-7; 8 bases match TRBD2. The germline gives CDR1 SGHTA, CDR2 FQGNSA. V lost 6 bases and J lost 3; bases outside the gene matches: 7. This CDR3 has 14 residues. The CDR3 sequence: CASSRGGLNYEQYF. The CDR3 DNA is TGTGCCAGCAGTCGGGGGGGCCTCAACTACGAGCAGTACTTC.

This clone was seen only a few times. The CDR3 region is CASSLTGKLGEQFF. CDR3 coding DNA: TGTGCCAGCAGCTTGACAGGGAAACTCGGTGAGCAGTTCTTC. This chain links TRBV2 with TRBJ2-1, with TRBD1 matching over 7 bases. Trimming cost V 6 bases and J 9 bases; bases outside gene matches: 11. The CDR3 is 14 residues long. Per germline, CDR1 SNHLY and CDR2 FYNNEI. Together with reference TRBV2 and TRBJ2-1, the CDR3 gives the full variable domain: EPEVTQTPSHQVTQMGQEVILRCVPISNHLYFYWYRQILGQKVEFLVSFYNNEISEKSEIFDDQFSVERPDGSNFTLKIRSTKLEDSAMYFCASSLTGKLGEQFFGPGTRLTVL.

This clone was seen a handful of times. This chain joins TRBV7-2 and TRBJ1-6, with no clear D. The V end lost 5 bases, the J end lost 7 bases, and 3 bases lay between the germline ends. The CDR3 totals 11 residues. Germline lookup yields CDR1 SGHTA and CDR2 FQGNSA. The CDR3 DNA sequence: TGTGCCAGCAGCGCGAATTCACCCCTCCACTTT. Protein product: CASSANSPLHF.

This clone was counted at least ten times. The chain recombines TRBV9 with TRBJ2-3; D is unresolved. V was clipped by 0 bases and J by 0 bases, with 11 bases between them. CDR1 and CDR2 (germline): SGDLS, YYNGEE. The length of the CDR3 is 16 residues. CDR3: CASSVGPVDSTDTQYF. CDR3 DNA sequence: TGTGCCAGCAGCGTAGGTCCGGTCGACAGCACAGATACGCAGTATTTT.

V gene TRBV5-1 combines with J gene TRBJ2-6; D gene unclear. Germline CDR1 and CDR2: SGHRS and YFSETQ. This CDR3 spans 16 amino acids. V was cut by 3 bases and J by 0 bases, with 10 bases left in between. CDR3 sequence reads: CASSSTAFSGANVLTF. CDR3 in DNA: TGCGCCAGCAGCTCGACTGCCTTCTCTGGGGCCAACGTCCTGACTTTC.

This clone was detected many times. The V call is TRBV7-9, the J call TRBJ2-7; D may be TRBD2 (5 bases). Deletions cut 8 bases from V and 3 bases from J, with 8 bases between. The CDR3 runs 11 residues. The germline V gene encodes CDR1 SEHNR and CDR2 FQNEAQ (reference sequence). The CDR3 DNA sequence: TGTGCCAGCTCCGGACTCTACGAGCAGTACTTC. As protein: CASSGLYEQYF.

The genes are TRBV9 and TRBJ1-2; maybe TRBD1 (5 bases). Germline CDR1 SGDLS, CDR2 YYNGEE. Between the trimmed V and J ends, which lost 0 bases and 4 bases, there was a span of 19 bases. This CDR3 is built from 17 residues. CDR3 DNA sequence: TGTGCCAGCAGCGTAGAGCCGGGCTCGGGGCGGCCCTATGGCTACACCTTC. This codes for CASSVEPGSGRPYGYTF.

The chain carries TRBV18 and TRBJ2-3; 8 nucleotides match TRBD2. Germline V gene lookup returns CDR1 KGHSH and CDR2 LQKENI. CDR3 size: 16 residues. V lost 6 bases, J lost 4 bases, and 12 bases stayed unmatched. Here the CDR3 DNA reads TGTGCCAGCTCGCTAAAACAGGGACTAGGTGCAGATACGCAGTATTTT. Protein product: CASSLKQGLGADTQYF. Based on the CDR3 plus reference TRBV18 and TRBJ2-3, the full variable domain is NAGVMQNPRHLVRRRGQEARLRCSPMKGHSHVYWYRQLPEEGLKFMVYLQKENIIDESGMPKERFSAEFPKEGPSILRIQQVVRGDSAAYFCASSLKQGLGADTQYFGPGTRLTVL.

The sample holds a few counts of this clone. The genes are TRBV19 and TRBJ1-5; D unresolved. The CDR3 totals 15 residues. The germline V gene encodes CDR1 LNHDA and CDR2 SQIVND (reference sequence). Trimming took off 7 bases at V and 7 bases at J, with 20 bases between the two ends. The CDR3 region has the DNA TGTGCCAGTATCCAAGGAGTCGGAGGGAGGCAGCCCCAGCATTTT. Its protein is CASIQGVGGRQPQHF.

This clone was observed a handful of times. The V and J genes are TRBV5-1 and TRBJ2-1, with no clear D. Trimming cost V 0 bases and J 4 bases, with 11 bases left between them. The CDR3 runs to 15 residues. The germline gives CDR1 SGHRS, CDR2 YFSETQ. CDR3 bases: TGCGCCAGCAGCTTGGTGGGGTCTAGATACAATGAGCAGTTCTTC. Residues: CASSLVGSRYNEQFF.

The chain couples TRBV19 to TRBJ1-2; D is possibly TRBD1 (5 bases). There are 14 residues in the CDR3. Germline V CDR1 and CDR2: LNHDA, SQIVND (reference sequence). V lost 3 bases to trimming and J lost 4 bases, with 12 bases between them. The CDR3, as DNA: TGTGCCAGTAGTATCGAGGGGTTCGTCTATGGCTACACCTTC. This codes for CASSIEGFVYGYTF.

This chain links TRBV7-9 with TRBJ1-6; D is possibly TRBD1 (5 bases). V shed 1 base and J shed 9 bases, with 13 bases lying between them. Germline V CDR1 and CDR2: SEHNR, FQNEAQ (reference sequence). There are 15 residues in the CDR3. CDR3 sequence reads: CASSLEGSGGSPLHF. DNA for the CDR3: TGTGCCAGCAGCTTAGAGGGGTCGGGTGGTTCACCCCTCCACTTT.